A single T cell receptor beta chain is shown here with its context. The data derive from a study of blood T cell repertoires in COVID-19. Whole-study context: From T cells, B-cell-depleted T cells, or PBMCs came the material, which was cDNA or gDNA.

Under the authors' procedure: Estimates of nucleated cell counts were drawn from the amplification of reference gene primers. Sequencing used immunoSEQ multiplex PCR; TCRdb keeps in-frame clones, though not all of them. That table furnishes V, J and clone size, whereas the DNA furnished D and trimming. The data hold roughly 260,000 clones, with 83% observed a single time. The CDR3 has 11 residues. V lost 2 bases, J lost 11 bases, and 9 bases lay in between. Participants were aged 18 to 89 years, lived in under 25 US areas, and enrolled virtually. Contact with a PCR-confirmed or clinician-diagnosed COVID-19 case occurred within 2 weeks of entry.

The source of this sequence is a woman in her 40s who had been exposed to COVID-19. J is TRBJ1-2 and V is TRBV12-3 or TRBV12-4; no definite D call. Sequences were obtained from PBMCs or T cells enriched from blood (not recorded which). CDR3 coding DNA: TGTGCCAGCAGTTTAAAGTCGCGGTACACCTTC. This gives the protein CASSLKSRYTF.